This T cell receptor beta chain is from a study of technical replicates of blood from a few donors. The CDR3 totals 16 residues. Unmatched junction bases numbered 7, after V lost 3 bases and J lost 8 bases. Germline-derived CDR1 and CDR2 are MNHEY and SMNVEV (reference sequence). Some clones are missing from TCRdb's copy, which holds only in-frame ones; the method was immunoSEQ multiplex PCR. The sample lists 65,000 to 95,000 clones, approximately 94% occurring once. Sequencing was carried out using T cells isolated from PBMCs. The rearrangement uses TRBV27 and TRBJ2-1; 13 bases fit TRBD2. The receptor's source is a human donor in good health. CDR3: CASSFVGLAGSDEQFF. CDR3 coding DNA: TGTGCCAGCAGTTTTGTGGGACTAGCGGGATCCGATGAGCAGTTCTTC.